These 18 T cell receptor beta chains were all obtained from the same sample, sequenced in a study of molecular identifiers for immune sequencing clone quantification. TCRdb reprocessed the PCR reads via MiXCR and lists one record per CDR3 protein. The sample lists over 70,000 distinct CDR3 sequences, 20% to 25% occurring once. Sequenced material: naive CD8+ T cells from blood, with Jurkat cell RNA spiked in. As to subset: FACS-sorted CD8+CD4-CCR7+CD45RA+ naive T cells. All receptors come from a human donor in good health. Some libraries in this study had Jurkat cell RNA spiked in.

This clonotype was observed many times. The chain joins TRBV12-3 or TRBV12-4 to TRBJ2-5; D possibly corresponds to TRBD1 (7 bases). The CDR3 is 14 residues long. V dropped 6 bases and J dropped 4 bases, with 15 bases sitting between them. The CDR3 sequence: CASRPGGFAETQYF. The CDR3 DNA is TGTGCCAGCAGACCAGGGGGGTTTGCAGAGACCCAGTACTTC.

This clonotype was observed a few times. The chain joins TRBV19 to TRBJ2-7, with unresolved D. CDR1 and CDR2 (germline): LNHDA, SQIVND (reference sequence). The CDR3 runs to 12 residues. V was cut by 5 bases and J by 6 bases, with 11 bases left in between. CDR3 nucleotides: TGTGCCAGTAGTCTCCCTGGCGGCGAGCAGTACTTC. Translating it yields CASSLPGGEQYF.

As for this clonotype: One base away lies a much larger clone, so this may be a sequencing read error. V usage is TRBV29-1 and J usage is TRBJ1-3; possibly TRBD1 for D (5 bases). V was shortened by 6 bases and J by 1 base, with 10 bases between the two germline ends. Germline V gene sequence: CDR1 SQVTM, CDR2 ANQGSEA. This CDR3 region has 13 residues. CDR3 nucleotides: TGCAGCGTGGGGCTGGGTTCTGGAAACACCATATATTTT. Amino acids: CSVGLGSGNTIYF.

This clonotype was found a few times. This rearrangement joins TRBV6-2 or TRBV6-3 to TRBJ1-1, with D tentatively TRBD1 (6 bases). CDR3 length: 14 residues. CDR1 is MNHEY and CDR2 is SVGEGT in the germline V gene. Trimming pared 6 bases from V and 5 bases from J, leaving 16 bases between. CDR3 sequence: CASSEQRGGTEAFF. CDR3 bases: TGTGCCAGCAGCGAGCAGAGGGGGGGAACTGAAGCTTTCTTT.

V is TRBV9 and J is TRBJ2-7; 7 bases line up with TRBD1. The J segment lost 3 bases and the V segment lost 3 bases, leaving 6 bases of the junction unmatched. Germline values: CDR1 SGDLS, CDR2 YYNGEE. The CDR3 has 14 amino acids. The CDR3 spells CASSERTGFYEQYF. CDR3 sequence (DNA): TGTGCCAGCAGCGAACGGACAGGATTCTACGAGCAGTACTTC.

In this sample, this clonotype turned up a few times. Since a much larger clone is just one base distant, this may be a read error. V is TRBV7-9 and J is TRBJ1-5; the D gene is possibly TRBD1 (6 bases). The germline V gene encodes CDR1 SEHNR and CDR2 FQNEAQ (reference sequence). The CDR3 sequence is 15 residues long. The CDR3 sequence: CASSLVLGGYQSQHF. CDR3 DNA sequence: TGTGCCAGCAGCTTAGTTCTTGGGGGCTATCAGTCCCAGCATTTT.

In this sample, this clonotype turned up many times. The chain links TRBV13 to TRBJ1-1; D is unresolved. V was cut by 5 bases and J by 0 bases, with 7 bases left in between. From germline, CDR1 is PRHDT and CDR2 FYEKMQ (reference sequence). The CDR3 has 13 residues. The CDR3 spells CASSRSMNTEAFF. The CDR3 DNA is TGTGCCAGCAGCAGGAGTATGAACACTGAAGCTTTCTTT.

This clonotype has a count of ten or more. The V gene is TRBV14, the J gene TRBJ2-5; D is unclear. Germline CDR1 and CDR2: SGHDN and FVKESK. V was clipped by 5 bases and J by 1 base, with 8 bases between them. The CDR3 runs 13 residues. Here the CDR3 DNA reads TGTGCCAGCAGCGCGATGATCCAAGAGACCCAGTACTTC. Residues: CASSAMIQETQYF.

This clonotype was recorded at least ten times. The chain combines TRBV12-3 or TRBV12-4 with TRBJ2-6, with unresolved D. V was cut by 5 bases and J by 2 bases, with 10 bases left in between. This CDR3 contains 15 residues. The CDR3 is CASSPSGTGANVLTF. Written as DNA, the CDR3 is TGTGCCAGCAGTCCCTCCGGAACTGGGGCCAACGTCCTGACTTTC.

This clonotype occurred many times. The chain joins TRBV27 to TRBJ2-7; D may match TRBD1 or TRBD2 (5 bases each). From germline, CDR1 is MNHEY and CDR2 SMNVEV (reference sequence). Trimming took 5 bases from V and 9 from J, leaving 17 bases between them. The CDR3 has 13 residues. Here the CDR3 reads CASSPGDEMVQYF. The CDR3 coding sequence is TGTGCCAGCAGTCCCGGGGACGAAATGGTGCAGTACTTC.

This clonotype was seen ten or more times. This chain joins TRBV4-3 and TRBJ2-4, with a weak D call TRBD1 (6 bases). This CDR3 contains 16 residues. Germline CDR1 is LGHNA and CDR2 is YSLEER. With 5 bases removed from V and 0 bases from J, the gap between germline ends came to 14 bases. The DNA for the CDR3 is TGCGCCAGCAGCACAGGGTTTGGATTAGCCAAAAACATTCAGTACTTC. This translates into CASSTGFGLAKNIQYF.

The genes are TRBV5-1 and TRBJ2-7; TRBD1 matches 9 bases. This CDR3 is 16 amino acids long. Trimming cost V 2 bases and J 4 bases; bases outside gene matches: 10. Germline V CDR1 and CDR2: SGHRS, YFSETQ. CDR3 sequence: CASSLLSGQGDYEQYF. As DNA, the CDR3 is TGCGCCAGCAGCTTATTATCGGGACAGGGAGATTACGAGCAGTACTTC.

Turning to this clonotype: A clone one base away is much larger, so this may be a read error. The V and J genes are TRBV6-6 and TRBJ2-7; D possibly matches TRBD1 or TRBD2 (5 bases each). The CDR3 covers 13 residues. Germline CDR1 MNHNY, CDR2 SVGAGI (reference sequence). This chain's CDR3 is CASSYGDPYEQHF. The CDR3 bases are TGTGCCAGCAGTTATGGGGACCCCTACGAGCAGCACTTC.

The chain links TRBV6-2 or TRBV6-3 to TRBJ1-1; D remains ambiguous. Germline CDR1 MNHEY, CDR2 SVGEGT. The CDR3 runs 15 residues. V lost 0 bases and J lost 3, with 11 bases in between. In DNA form, the CDR3 reads TGTGCCAGCAGTTACTCCCTATTTGAGGACACTGAAGCTTTCTTT. Its translation: CASSYSLFEDTEAFF.

This rearrangement joins TRBV4-1 to TRBJ2-2, with D uncertain. Germline CDR1 MGHRA, CDR2 YSYEKL. CDR3 length equals 15 residues. V dropped 2 bases and J dropped 3 bases, with 10 bases sitting between them. The DNA for the CDR3 is TGCGCCAGCAGCCAATTCTTACAGTACACCGGGGAGCTGTTTTTT. It specifies CASSQFLQYTGELFF.

In regard to this clonotype: With a much larger clone just one base away, this may be a read error. This sequence joins TRBV6-2 or TRBV6-3 and TRBJ2-5; TRBD2 is a possible D gene (7 bases). The germline CDR1 and CDR2 sequences are MNHEY and SVGEGT. This CDR3 is built from 14 residues. Deletions cut 6 bases from V and 2 bases from J, with 13 bases between. CDR3 amino acids: CASRTRGAQETQYF. The CDR3 region has the DNA TGTGCCAGCAGAACACGGGGGGCACAAGAGACCCAGTACTTC.

Ten or more counts support this clonotype. The chain uses TRBV7-9 and TRBJ2-7; D gene uncertain. The CDR3 runs to 16 residues. With 1 base removed from V and 4 bases from J, the gap between germline ends came to 17 bases. Per germline, CDR1 SEHNR and CDR2 FQNEAQ (reference sequence). CDR3 in amino acids: CASSLDLTTPAYEQYF. Here the CDR3 DNA reads TGTGCCAGCAGCTTAGACCTGACAACCCCCGCGTACGAGCAGTACTTC. Looking up the rest from reference TRBV7-9 and TRBJ2-7 gives the full variable domain: DTGVSQNPRHKITKRGQNVTFRCDPISEHNRLYWYRQTLGQGPEFLTYFQNEAQLEKSRLLSDRFSAERPKGSFSTLEIQRTEQGDSAMYLCASSLDLTTPAYEQYFGPGTRLTVT.

The V gene is TRBV5-4, the J gene TRBJ2-2; perhaps D is TRBD1 or TRBD2 (5 bases each). Germline CDR1 SGHNT, CDR2 YYREEE (reference sequence). This CDR3 comprises 15 residues. Deletions cut 0 bases from V and 16 bases from J, with 22 bases between. In DNA, the CDR3 is TGTGCCAGCAGCTTGGACGGCCTAGATGGGACCCATGGGTTTTTT. This sequence encodes CASSLDGLDGTHGFF.